A single sample is the source of the 3 T cell receptor beta chains below, sequenced in a study of T cell changes during pregnancy in multiple sclerosis. Clones were read by immunoSEQ multiplex PCR, and TCRdb kept only the in-frame ones, dropping some. The sample includes tens of thousands of clones, approximately 90% seen only once; the top ten take roughly 0.48%. The sequencing here drew on CD4+ T cells from peripheral blood mononuclear cells, taken in the first trimester of pregnancy. The receptors derive from a female donor with multiple sclerosis, enrolled in a pregnancy study.

The chain uses TRBV27 and TRBJ1-1, with D maybe TRBD1 (5 bases). The germline V and J ends were trimmed by 7 bases and 1 base, with 16 bases remaining between them. Germline V lookup: CDR1 MNHEY, CDR2 SMNVEV (reference sequence). This CDR3 contains 15 residues. For the CDR3, the DNA is TGTGCCAGCACCCGGGGGGGTACGGCGAACACTGAAGCTTTCTTT. It yields the protein CASTRGGTANTEAFF.

The J gene is TRBJ1-1, the V gene TRBV7-9; TRBD1 agrees at 7 bases. V was pared by 1 base and J by 0 bases, with 5 bases of the junction left unmatched. The CDR3 is 16 amino acids. CDR1 is SEHNR and CDR2 is FQNEAQ in the germline V gene (reference sequence). In DNA form, the CDR3 reads TGTGCCAGCAGCTTAGGGGACAGCAACATGAACACTGAAGCTTTCTTT. Protein: CASSLGDSNMNTEAFF.

The V call is TRBV7-8, the J call TRBJ2-7; TRBD2 is a possible D gene (6 bases). CDR1 and CDR2 from the germline V gene are SGHVS and FQNEAQ. This CDR3 spans 16 amino acids. Trimming took 5 bases from V and 1 from J, leaving 18 bases between them. The CDR3 DNA reads TGTGCCAGCAGCGTCCGGGACTCACTTTTGTCCTACGAGCAGTACTTC. This encodes CASSVRDSLLSYEQYF.